The rows below give T cell receptor beta chains drawn from one sample of a study of response to subunit inactivated influenza vaccine. TCRdb used MiXCR to reprocess the RT-PCR reads, holding one entry per CDR3 protein. The sample holds around 520,000 distinct CDR3 sequences; roughly 23% are singletons and the top ten take less than 2.5%. The sequenced sample was CD4+ T cells sorted from PBMCs, obtained 4 to 6 days after vaccination. Every receptor here comes from a man aged 50-60 years who received an inactivated influenza vaccine. The CDR3 runs from the conserved cysteine through the conserved F or W. Each record gives: clone size, J gene, D gene, V gene, CDR3 DNA, CDR3 protein. A D gene is named only where the DNA matches it firmly. Rows give clone size only sometimes, using once, few, many, or a class for an expanded clone.

clone_size: .
j_call: TRBJ2-7
d_call: TRBD2
v_call: TRBV20-1
cdr3_nt: TGCAGTGCTAGAGTCGGGACTAGCGGGGGGAACTCCTACGAGCAGTACTTC
cdr3_aa: CSARVGTSGGNSYEQYF

clone_size: .
j_call: TRBJ2-7
d_call: .
v_call: TRBV6-2/TRBV6-3
cdr3_nt: TGTGCCAGCAGTTATGTCGGGCCCTACGAGCAGTACTTC
cdr3_aa: CASSYVGPYEQYF

clone_size: few
j_call: TRBJ2-1
d_call: TRBD2
v_call: TRBV10-3
cdr3_nt: TGTGCCACCTTAGCGGGAGACCACAATGAGCAGTTCTTC
cdr3_aa: CATLAGDHNEQFF

clone_size: few
j_call: TRBJ1-4
d_call: TRBD1
v_call: TRBV4-1
cdr3_nt: TGCGCCAGCAGCCCAACCGGGACAGGGGGAGAAAAACTGTTTTTT
cdr3_aa: CASSPTGTGGEKLFF

clone_size: .
j_call: TRBJ2-1
d_call: .
v_call: TRBV4-3
cdr3_nt: TGCGCCAGCAGCCAAGATAGGCAGGAGGAGCAGTTCTTC
cdr3_aa: CASSQDRQEEQFF

clone_size: .
j_call: TRBJ2-5
d_call: .
v_call: TRBV12-3/TRBV12-4
cdr3_nt: TGTGCCAGCAGTTTAACGGTCAGCTCCTCGAAGTACTTC
cdr3_aa: CASSLTVSSSKYF

clone_size: .
j_call: TRBJ1-4
d_call: .
v_call: TRBV28
cdr3_nt: TGTGCCAGCAGTTTAGGTTCGGAAAAACTGTTTTTT
cdr3_aa: CASSLGSEKLFF

clone_size: .
j_call: TRBJ2-7
d_call: .
v_call: TRBV20-1
cdr3_nt: TGCAGTGCTAGAGATTCATTGGGTGTACGAGCCTACGAGCAGTACTTC
cdr3_aa: CSARDSLGVRAYEQYF

clone_size: .
j_call: TRBJ2-7
d_call: .
v_call: TRBV20-1
cdr3_nt: TGCAGTGCTAGACCCGGGCTCAACTCTAAGCAGTACTTC
cdr3_aa: CSARPGLNSKQYF

clone_size: few
j_call: TRBJ1-1
d_call: TRBD1
v_call: TRBV5-5
cdr3_nt: TGTGCCAGCAGCTCAGGGACAGGGGGCTTTCCTGAAGCTTTCTTT
cdr3_aa: CASSSGTGGFPEAFF

clone_size: few
j_call: TRBJ2-7
d_call: .
v_call: TRBV28
cdr3_nt: TGTGCCAGCAGTTTCGGCAGTCTTTCCTACGAGCAGTACTTC
cdr3_aa: CASSFGSLSYEQYF

clone_size: .
j_call: TRBJ2-7
d_call: TRBD2
v_call: TRBV20-1
cdr3_nt: TGCAGTGCCCAATCGTGGACTAGCGGGTCCTCCTACGAGCAGTACTTC
cdr3_aa: CSAQSWTSGSSYEQYF

clone_size: few
j_call: TRBJ2-5
d_call: TRBD1
v_call: TRBV29-1
cdr3_nt: TGCAGCGTTGATCGACGGACAGGCGCAGAGACCCAGTACTTC
cdr3_aa: CSVDRRTGAETQYF

clone_size: .
j_call: TRBJ2-5
d_call: .
v_call: TRBV27
cdr3_nt: TGTGCCAGCAGAAAACCCGGGGGCCAAGAGACCCAGTACTTC
cdr3_aa: CASRKPGGQETQYF

clone_size: .
j_call: TRBJ2-7
d_call: TRBD2
v_call: TRBV28
cdr3_nt: TGTGCCAGCAGTGCCCCGGGGGGGCATGAGCAGTACTTC
cdr3_aa: CASSAPGGHEQYF

clone_size: .
j_call: TRBJ2-2
d_call: TRBD1
v_call: TRBV25-1
cdr3_nt: TGTGCCAGCAGTGAAAGGACAGGGGGTTTGACCGGGGAGCTGTTTTTT
cdr3_aa: CASSERTGGLTGELFF

clone_size: few
j_call: TRBJ1-5
d_call: TRBD1
v_call: TRBV20-1
cdr3_nt: TGCAGTGCCGGACAGGGGGCGAAACAGCCCCAGCATTTT
cdr3_aa: CSAGQGAKQPQHF

clone_size: .
j_call: TRBJ2-7
d_call: TRBD2
v_call: TRBV20-1
cdr3_nt: TGCAGTGCTGGGGCTAGCGGGGGCCCCTACGAGCAGTACTTC
cdr3_aa: CSAGASGGPYEQYF

clone_size: few
j_call: TRBJ2-6
d_call: TRBD1
v_call: TRBV29-1
cdr3_nt: TGCAGCGTTAAAACCCGGGACAGCTCTGGGGCCAACGTCCTGACTTTC
cdr3_aa: CSVKTRDSSGANVLTF

clone_size: .
j_call: TRBJ1-5
d_call: .
v_call: TRBV20-1
cdr3_nt: TGCAGTGCTAGCGAGGGTTTCCAGCCCCAGCATTTT
cdr3_aa: CSASEGFQPQHF

clone_size: .
j_call: TRBJ1-6
d_call: TRBD1
v_call: TRBV6-1
cdr3_nt: TGTGCCAGCAGCCTAGACAGGGGGCAGGGTTCACCCCTCCACTTT
cdr3_aa: CASSLDRGQGSPLHF

clone_size: .
j_call: TRBJ2-5
d_call: TRBD2
v_call: TRBV20-1
cdr3_nt: TGCAGTGCTATGCCACCGGGACTAGCGGAAGAGACCCAGTACTTC
cdr3_aa: CSAMPPGLAEETQYF

clone_size: .
j_call: TRBJ2-7
d_call: .
v_call: TRBV3-1
cdr3_nt: TGTGCCAGCAGCCAAGCCGGGGCCCGCTCCTACGAGCAGTACTTC
cdr3_aa: CASSQAGARSYEQYF

clone_size: few
j_call: TRBJ1-2
d_call: TRBD1
v_call: TRBV28
cdr3_nt: TGTGCCAGCAGTTCCGTCATCGGCAGGGGGAATTATGGCTACACCTTC
cdr3_aa: CASSSVIGRGNYGYTF

clone_size: few
j_call: TRBJ2-3
d_call: .
v_call: TRBV6-1
cdr3_nt: TGTGCCAGCCGCGGAAGAAAGGGCACAGATACGCAGTATTTT
cdr3_aa: CASRGRKGTDTQYF

clone_size: .
j_call: TRBJ2-5
d_call: TRBD2
v_call: TRBV18
cdr3_nt: TGTGCCAGCTCACGGTCGGGCGGGAGTCAAGAGACCCAGTACTTC
cdr3_aa: CASSRSGGSQETQYF

clone_size: .
j_call: TRBJ1-1
d_call: .
v_call: TRBV6-5
cdr3_nt: TGTGCCAGCAGTTCGGATAGGCCGCGGACTGAAGCTTTCTTT
cdr3_aa: CASSSDRPRTEAFF

clone_size: .
j_call: TRBJ2-7
d_call: .
v_call: TRBV12-3/TRBV12-4
cdr3_nt: TGTGCCAGCAGTTTTGGGACGGCGCGCTACGAGCAGTACTTC
cdr3_aa: CASSFGTARYEQYF